This T cell receptor beta chain was profiled in a study of T cells after yellow fever vaccination. The study, taken as a whole, reports: Peaking on day 5 versus 15, the secondary response was faster but weaker. There was a small share of clonotypes that showed up in both the CD4 and CD8 compartments. Most primary-vaccination clones reappeared after the booster (more than 95% CD4, more than 70% CD8).

Each CDR3 protein gets one entry after TCRdb re-called the 5' RACE reads with MiXCR. The sample yields approximately 550,000 distinct CDR3 sequences, around 21% seen once. The CDR3 is 16 residues long. V was shortened by 5 bases and J by 9 bases, with 23 bases between the two germline ends. Germline CDR1 SEHNR, CDR2 FQNEAQ (reference sequence). This clonotype occurred a few times. What it recognizes is unknown. Here the sequenced sample was PBMCs, taken 15 days after the yellow fever booster vaccination. This clonotype was sampled from a young man who received the YFV17D yellow fever vaccine. The J gene is TRBJ2-4, the V gene TRBV7-9; TRBD1 might be the D (6 bases). CDR3 nucleotide sequence: TGTGCCAGCAGCCAAGATTTAGCCTTGACAGGTTTCATTCAGTACTTC. This translates into CASSQDLALTGFIQYF.